A single sample gave rise to the 8 T cell receptor beta chains below, sequenced in a study of T cell responses to AZD1222 COVID-19 vaccine. The table came from immunoSEQ multiplex PCR; TCRdb's copy has only in-frame clones and leaves some out. The repertoire holds some 150,000 clones, with 80% to 95% as singletons. The sample in question was peripheral blood, obtained 28 days after the second AZD1222 dose. The receptors shown here come from an adult who received the AZD1222 COVID-19 vaccine.

The chain employs TRBV27 and TRBJ2-1, with 10 bases aligning to TRBD1. This CDR3 contains 17 residues. The V segment lost 5 bases and the J segment 5 bases; nucleotides outside the gene matches: 12. Germline V CDR1 and CDR2: MNHEY, SMNVEV (reference sequence). CDR3 region: CASSSLPGGTGDNEQFF. Written as DNA, the CDR3 is TGTGCCAGCAGTAGCCTCCCCGGAGGGACAGGGGACAATGAGCAGTTCTTC.

This clone was observed a single time. The V gene is TRBV6-1, the J gene TRBJ1-1; unclear D gene. Deletions cut 1 base from V and 1 base from J, with 10 bases between. The CDR3 has 15 residues. Germline CDR1 reads MNHNS; CDR2 reads SASEGT. CDR3 nucleotide sequence: TGTGCCAGCAGTGAAGTACCGGCAGGGAACACTGAAGCTTTCTTT. Its protein is CASSEVPAGNTEAFF.

On this clone: This specimen includes other DNA sequences encoding the same CDR3. This chain joins TRBV3-1 (or the pseudogene TRBV3-2) and TRBJ2-7; possibly TRBD2 for D (6 bases). The germline gives CDR1 LGHDT, CDR2 YNNKEL (reference sequence). This CDR3 is 15 amino acids long. Trimming left V 1 base short and J 0 bases short, with 10 bases between. Written as DNA, the CDR3 is TGTGCCAGCAGCCAAGTTGGGGGGAGCTCCTACGAGCAGTACTTC. Residues: CASSQVGGSSYEQYF.

V and J are TRBV2 and TRBJ1-3; D remains unclear. The germline CDR1 and CDR2 sequences are SNHLY and FYNNEI. The ends were cut back, 4 bases at V and 4 bases at J, with 14 bases in the middle. The CDR3 covers 15 residues. Here the CDR3 DNA reads TGTGCCAGCAGTGTCTCCAGGATTGAGGGAAACACCATATATTTT. Encoded protein: CASSVSRIEGNTIYF.

The chain couples TRBV7-8 to TRBJ2-3, with unresolved D. Germline V gene data show CDR1 as SGHVS and CDR2 as FQNEAQ. The CDR3 length is 12 residues. With 5 bases removed from V and 1 base from J, the gap between germline ends came to 4 bases. CDR3 sequence: CASSPRTDTQYF. For the CDR3, the DNA is TGTGCCAGCAGCCCCCGCACAGATACGCAGTATTTT.

The chain combines TRBV5-4 with TRBJ1-2; D gene uncertain. Germline assignment: CDR1 SGHNT and CDR2 YYREEE (reference sequence). V shed 5 bases and J shed 4 bases, with 12 bases lying between them. This CDR3 spans 13 amino acids. The CDR3 reads CASRTDVSYGYTF. DNA of the CDR3: TGTGCCAGCAGAACGGACGTCAGCTATGGCTACACCTTC.

The CDR3 DNA sequence: TGTGCCTGGAGTGGGATAGGGAATCAGCCCCAGCATTTT. This gives the protein CAWSGIGNQPQHF. This chain uses TRBV30 with TRBJ1-5; D is unclear. Germline values: CDR1 GTSNPN, CDR2 SVGIG (reference sequence). The CDR3 covers 13 residues. V dropped 1 base and J dropped 4 bases, with 8 bases sitting between them.

This rearrangement joins TRBV3-1 (or the pseudogene TRBV3-2) to TRBJ2-5; TRBD2 matches 10 bases. The CDR3 extends over 14 amino acids. V gave up 8 bases and J gave up 2 bases; unmatched junction bases: 5. Germline lookup yields CDR1 LGHDT and CDR2 YNNKEL (reference sequence). CDR3 loop: CASGLAGGQETQYF. CDR3 DNA: TGTGCCAGCGGGTTAGCGGGAGGTCAAGAGACCCAGTACTTC.